The next 19 T cell receptor beta chains were all read from a single sample in a study of neurological immune-mediated disorders. TCRdb analysed the 5' RACE reads with MiXCR anew, one entry per CDR3 protein. The table includes about 40,000 distinct CDR3 sequences, more than 12% detected once. The sequenced sample consisted of CD4+ T cells from blood. All receptors come from an older woman with HTLV-1-associated myelopathy (HAM/TSP).

This chain connects TRBV5-1 to TRBJ2-3; 7 positions agree with TRBD1. V dropped 5 bases and J dropped 6; count of bases not matched to a gene: 15. Germline-derived CDR1 and CDR2 are SGHRS and YFSETQ. This CDR3 contains 16 residues. CDR3 amino acids: CASRQGVSGQLDTQYF. The DNA of the CDR3 is TGCGCCAGCAGGCAGGGGGTATCGGGGCAACTTGATACGCAGTATTTT.

This clonotype turned up a few times. The chain joins TRBV12-3 or TRBV12-4 to TRBJ2-5; TRBD2 matches 12 bases. The CDR3 loop spans 16 amino acids. Trimming removed 6 bases from V and 1 base from J; junction bases left unmatched: 6. The CDR3 loop is CASRLLAGGTQETQYF. In DNA, the CDR3 is TGTGCCAGCAGACTACTAGCGGGGGGAACCCAAGAGACCCAGTACTTC.

Concerning this clonotype itself: A read error may be the cause here, since a much bigger clone is one base away. The chain combines TRBV30 with TRBJ1-1, with D possibly TRBD1 on 5 matching bases. Deletions cut 3 bases from V and 4 bases from J, with 18 bases between. Germline values: CDR1 GTSNPN, CDR2 SVGIG (reference sequence). The CDR3 is made up of 15 amino acids. CDR3 amino acids: CAWRGDYSDTTEAFF. The CDR3 DNA reads as TGTGCCTGGAGAGGGGACTACAGTGATACCACTGAAGCTTTCTTT.

This clonotype was seen at least ten times. For the CDR3, the DNA is TGTGCCAGCAGTTCCCCGAACAGGGGCCTGAACACTGAAGCTTTCTTT. Its translation: CASSSPNRGLNTEAFF. This chain joins TRBV12-3 or TRBV12-4 and TRBJ1-1; 7 bases map to TRBD1. The CDR3 sequence is 16 residues long. V was clipped by 4 bases and J by 0 bases; unmatched bases: 8.

This clonotype was seen repeatedly, ten times or more. The chain employs TRBV18 and TRBJ2-1; perhaps TRBD2 as D (6 bases). V lost 3 bases to trimming and J lost 12 bases, with 15 bases between them. Germline CDR1 reads KGHSH; CDR2 reads LQKENI. The CDR3 has 13 residues. The CDR3 bases are TGTGCCAGCTCACCGGGGCCTAGCGAGGGGCAGTTCTTC. It encodes CASSPGPSEGQFF.

Ten or more counts support this clonotype. The chain couples TRBV7-9 to TRBJ1-1, with a possible D match to TRBD1 (5 bases). Trimming cost V 5 bases and J 0 bases, with 10 bases left between them. The CDR3 contains 14 residues. Germline values: CDR1 SEHNR, CDR2 FQNEAQ (reference sequence). The CDR3 DNA reads as TGTGCCAGCAGCCGACAGTTGATGAACACTGAAGCTTTCTTT. It yields the protein CASSRQLMNTEAFF.

In this sample, this clonotype turned up many times. The chain uses TRBV5-1 and TRBJ1-1; D gene unclear. This CDR3 is built from 15 residues. The germline V gene encodes CDR1 SGHRS and CDR2 YFSETQ. V was shortened by 0 bases and J by 4 bases, with 13 bases between the two germline ends. The chain's CDR3 is CASSLEAGIGTEAFF. The CDR3 nucleotides read TGCGCCAGCAGCTTGGAGGCAGGTATTGGCACTGAAGCTTTCTTT. The complete variable domain, with remaining parts taken from reference TRBV5-1 and TRBJ1-1, reads KAGVTQTPRYLIKTRGQQVTLSCSPISGHRSVSWYQQTPGQGLQFLFEYFSETQRNKGNFPGRFSGRQFSNSRSEMNVSTLELGDSALYLCASSLEAGIGTEAFFGQGTRLTVV.

In its sample, this clonotype was seen many times. V usage is TRBV7-3 and J usage is TRBJ1-1, with a possible D match to TRBD1 (5 bases). The ends were cut back, 5 bases at V and 6 bases at J, with 13 bases in the middle. The CDR3 is 13 amino acids. CDR1 and CDR2 from the germline V gene are SGHTA and FQGTGA. In DNA form, the CDR3 reads TGTGCCAGCAGCCCTCAGGGAATTGCTGAAGCTTTCTTT. Protein sequence: CASSPQGIAEAFF.

In its sample, this clonotype was seen many times. This chain uses TRBV29-1 with TRBJ2-2; the D call may be TRBD1 or TRBD2 (5 bases each). The germline gives CDR1 SQVTM, CDR2 ANQGSEA. The CDR3 has 14 residues. The ends were cut back, 4 bases at V and 2 bases at J, with 11 bases in the middle. Here the CDR3 reads CSVGARDNTGELFF. CDR3 coding DNA: TGCAGCGTTGGGGCCAGGGACAACACCGGGGAGCTGTTTTTT.

This clonotype was recorded at least ten times. The V call is TRBV4-1, the J call TRBJ2-7; 7 bases align to TRBD1. With V trimmed by 0 bases and J by 4 bases, 9 bases remained unmatched. The CDR3 is 16 residues long. Germline V lookup: CDR1 MGHRA, CDR2 YSYEKL. The CDR3 DNA reads TGCGCCAGCAGCCAAGATTTTGGGACAGCAACTTACGAGCAGTACTTC. Protein: CASSQDFGTATYEQYF.

There are many counts of this clonotype. The V call is TRBV4-1, the J call TRBJ1-1, with unresolved D. Deletions cut 1 base from V and 1 base from J, with 7 bases between. In germline, CDR1 is MGHRA, CDR2 YSYEKL. CDR3 size: 14 residues. The CDR3 bases are TGCGCCAGCAGCCAAGGGAGGTGGAACACTGAAGCTTTCTTT. It specifies CASSQGRWNTEAFF.

This clonotype was counted ten times or more. V and J are TRBV4-1 and TRBJ2-3, with D possibly matching TRBD1 (6 bases). The ends were cut back, 5 bases at V and 0 bases at J, with 24 bases in the middle. The CDR3 is 19 residues long. Germline V gives CDR1 MGHRA, CDR2 YSYEKL. For the CDR3, the DNA is TGCGCCAGCAGCACCGTTTTAAACAGGGAGAAGACTAGCACAGATACGCAGTATTTT. Residues: CASSTVLNREKTSTDTQYF.

In this sample, this clonotype turned up many times. This sequence joins TRBV5-1 and TRBJ2-3; 16 positions match TRBD2. V gave up 3 bases and J gave up 3 bases; unmatched junction bases: 4. The CDR3 spans 17 residues. The germline V gene encodes CDR1 SGHRS and CDR2 YFSETQ. The CDR3 protein is CASSWGLAGGITDTQYF. For the CDR3, the DNA is TGCGCCAGCAGCTGGGGACTAGCGGGGGGGATTACAGATACGCAGTATTTT.

This clonotype has a count of ten or more. The chain carries TRBV11-2 and TRBJ1-2, with D perhaps matching TRBD1 (5 bases). Germline V gives CDR1 SGHAT, CDR2 FQNNGV. CDR3 length: 13 amino acids. Trimming removed 1 base at V and 8 bases at J, with 11 bases between. Here the CDR3 DNA reads TGTGCCAGCAGCTTAGCTCCCTGGGGGGGCTACACCTTC. Translation: CASSLAPWGGYTF.

The count of this clonotype is one. V is TRBV3-1 and J is TRBJ2-5, with no clear D. CDR1 and CDR2 from the germline V gene are LGHDT and YNNKEL (reference sequence). This CDR3 region has 13 residues. V lost 10 bases and J 2 bases, leaving 14 bases between the germline ends. CDR3 protein: CANSVLYQETQYF. CDR3 in DNA: TGTGCCAATTCGGTTCTATATCAAGAGACCCAGTACTTC.

This clonotype was seen at least ten times. The gene calls are TRBV20-1 and TRBJ2-1; 12 bases are shared with TRBD2. The germline V gene has CDR1 DFQATT and CDR2 SNEGSKA (reference sequence). The V and J ends lost 3 bases and 2 bases, in that order; junction bases with no gene match: 5. The CDR3 length is 16 residues. Written as DNA, the CDR3 is TGCAGTGCTAGCGCTAGCGGGGGGGGCACCTACAATGAGCAGTTCTTC. Its protein is CSASASGGGTYNEQFF.

This clonotype has ten or more counts. This chain links TRBV2 with TRBJ1-2; tentative D call: TRBD1 (5 bases). The CDR3 length is 13 residues. CDR1 and CDR2 from the germline V gene are SNHLY and FYNNEI. The V end lost 5 bases, the J end lost 7 bases, and 14 bases lay between the germline ends. CDR3 residues: CASSRREQGGYTF. The CDR3 DNA reads as TGTGCCAGCAGTCGCAGGGAGCAAGGTGGCTACACCTTC.

This clonotype was detected ten times or more. The V gene is TRBV5-1, the J gene TRBJ2-1, with D perhaps matching TRBD1 (7 bases). The CDR3 is 13 amino acids. The ends were cut back, 7 bases at V and 13 bases at J, with 21 bases in the middle. The germline V gene encodes CDR1 SGHRS and CDR2 YFSETQ. Written as DNA, the CDR3 is TGCGCCAGCCAAGATCCGGGACAGCGGGCTCAGTTCTTC. It specifies CASQDPGQRAQFF.

About this clonotype itself: Mismatch with germline at one junction end may stem from a read error. The rearrangement uses TRBV6-5 and TRBJ2-2; no clear D gene. The CDR3 runs 15 residues. Germline CDR1 reads MNHEY; CDR2 reads SVGAGI. The DNA for the CDR3 is TGTGCCAGCAGTAACCATCGAACGAACACCGAGGAGCTGTTTTTT. Translation gives CASSNHRTNTEELFF.